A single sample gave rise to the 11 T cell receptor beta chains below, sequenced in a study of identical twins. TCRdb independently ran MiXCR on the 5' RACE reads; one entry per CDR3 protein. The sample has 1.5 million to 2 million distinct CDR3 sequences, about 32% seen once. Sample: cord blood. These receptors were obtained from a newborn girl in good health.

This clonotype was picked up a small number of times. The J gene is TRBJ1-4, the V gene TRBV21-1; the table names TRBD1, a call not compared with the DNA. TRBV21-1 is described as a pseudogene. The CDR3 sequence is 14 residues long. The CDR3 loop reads CASSAGAGDEKLFF. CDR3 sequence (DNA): TGTGCCAGCAGCGCCGGTGCAGGGGATGAAAAGCTGTTTTTT.

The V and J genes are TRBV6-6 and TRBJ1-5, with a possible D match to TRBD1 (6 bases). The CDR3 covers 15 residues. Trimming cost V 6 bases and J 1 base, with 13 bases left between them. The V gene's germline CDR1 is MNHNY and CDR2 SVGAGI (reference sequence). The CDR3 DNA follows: TGTGCCAGCAGCTGGACAGAGGGCAGCAATCAGCCCCAGCATTTT. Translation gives CASSWTEGSNQPQHF.

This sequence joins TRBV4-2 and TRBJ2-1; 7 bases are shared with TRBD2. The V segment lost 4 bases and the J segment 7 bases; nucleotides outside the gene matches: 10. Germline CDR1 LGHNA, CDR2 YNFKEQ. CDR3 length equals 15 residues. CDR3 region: CASSPGLPERNEQFF. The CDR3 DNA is TGTGCCAGCAGCCCGGGACTACCCGAAAGGAATGAGCAGTTCTTC.

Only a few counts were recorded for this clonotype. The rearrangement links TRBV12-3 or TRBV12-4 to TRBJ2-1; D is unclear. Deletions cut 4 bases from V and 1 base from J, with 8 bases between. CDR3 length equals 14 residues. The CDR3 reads CASSYGRSYNEQFF. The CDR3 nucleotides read TGTGCCAGCAGTTACGGCCGGTCCTACAATGAGCAGTTCTTC.

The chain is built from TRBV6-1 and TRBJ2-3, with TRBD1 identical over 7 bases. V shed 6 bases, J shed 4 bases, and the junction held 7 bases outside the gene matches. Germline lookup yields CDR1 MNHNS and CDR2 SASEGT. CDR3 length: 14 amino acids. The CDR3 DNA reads TGTGCCAGCAGCATACCCAGGGGGTCAGATACGCAGTATTTT. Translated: CASSIPRGSDTQYF.

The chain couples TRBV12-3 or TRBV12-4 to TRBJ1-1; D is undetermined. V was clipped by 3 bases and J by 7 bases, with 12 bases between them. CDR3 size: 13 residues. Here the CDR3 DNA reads TGTGCCAGCAGTTTGATGGAGGATTTTGAAGCTTTCTTT. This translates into CASSLMEDFEAFF.

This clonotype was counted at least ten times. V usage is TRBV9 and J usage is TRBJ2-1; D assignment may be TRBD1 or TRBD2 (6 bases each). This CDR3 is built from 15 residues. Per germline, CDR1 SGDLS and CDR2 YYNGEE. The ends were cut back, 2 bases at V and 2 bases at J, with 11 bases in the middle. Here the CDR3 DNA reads TGTGCCAGCAGCGTCGTCGGGGGCCCCTACAATGAGCAGTTCTTC. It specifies CASSVVGGPYNEQFF.

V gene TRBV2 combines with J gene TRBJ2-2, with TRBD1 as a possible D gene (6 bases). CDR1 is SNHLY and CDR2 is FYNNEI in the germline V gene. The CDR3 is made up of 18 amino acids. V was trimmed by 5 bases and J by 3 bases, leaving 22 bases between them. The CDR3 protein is CASSPTRTDRGYTGELFF. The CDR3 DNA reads TGTGCCAGCAGTCCAACCCGGACAGATCGAGGGTACACCGGGGAGCTGTTTTTT.

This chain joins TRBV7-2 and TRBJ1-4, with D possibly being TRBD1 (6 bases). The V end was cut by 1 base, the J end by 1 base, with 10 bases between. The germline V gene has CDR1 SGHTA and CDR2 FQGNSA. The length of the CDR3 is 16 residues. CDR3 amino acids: CASSLVPGQTNEKLFF. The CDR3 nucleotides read TGTGCCAGCAGCTTAGTCCCGGGACAAACTAATGAAAAACTGTTTTTT.

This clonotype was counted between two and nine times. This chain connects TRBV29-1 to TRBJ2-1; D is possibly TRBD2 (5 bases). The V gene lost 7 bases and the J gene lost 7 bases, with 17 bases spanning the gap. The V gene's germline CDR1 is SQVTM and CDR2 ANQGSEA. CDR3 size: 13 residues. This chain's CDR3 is CSGTTSHPNEQFF. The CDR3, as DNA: TGCAGCGGTACTACTAGTCATCCGAATGAGCAGTTCTTC.

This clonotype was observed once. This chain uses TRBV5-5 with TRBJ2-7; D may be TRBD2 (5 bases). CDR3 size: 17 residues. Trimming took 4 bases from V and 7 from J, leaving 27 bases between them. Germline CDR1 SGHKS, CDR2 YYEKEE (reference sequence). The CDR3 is CASSLVPTSPTANEQYF. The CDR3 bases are TGTGCCAGCAGCCTCGTCCCAACTAGTCCCACTGCTAATGAGCAGTACTTC. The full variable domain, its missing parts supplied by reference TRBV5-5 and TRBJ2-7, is DAGVTQSPTHLIKTRGQQVTLRCSPISGHKSVSWYQQVLGQGPQFIFQYYEKEERGRGNFPDRFSARQFPNYSSELNVNALLLGDSALYLCASSLVPTSPTANEQYFGPGTRLTVT.